The clone carrying this T cell receptor (beta chain) occurred many times. The antigen remains undetermined. The data stem from a study of human T cells and chemical hapten exposure. Study context: Diphenylcyclopropenone was administered weekly to the scalp of patients throughout the approximately 25-week study. Patch tests containing 0.01% DPC, applied to the upper back, were read at 6 days.

This CDR3 comprises 13 residues. Per the germline V gene, CDR1 is MNHEY and CDR2 is SVGEGT. V was cut by 5 bases and J by 2 bases, with 10 bases left in between. The library labeled individual cDNA molecules by adding unique molecular identifiers to them. Each CDR3 protein gets one entry after TCRdb re-called the RACE reads with MiXCR. The table has approximately 100,000 distinct CDR3 sequences, about a tenth seen once. The study's findings and limits: Once DPC sensitization occurred, TCRs above 1 in 1000 frequency showed no change.

Sample time point: patch test 2, 6 weeks after DPC sensitization. Treatment: therapeutic diphenylcyclopropenone sensitization with weekly scalp DPC. The sequence was collected from a middle-aged woman with alopecia areata. Some clones in this sample may be carry-over from other donors' samples. The material was whole blood, obtained in connection with sensitization to the hapten diphenylcyclopropenone (DPC). The gene calls are TRBV6-2 or TRBV6-3 and TRBJ2-7; D is unclear. The DNA of the CDR3 is TGTGCCAGCAGTGTACGGATCACCTACGAGCAGTACTTC. It specifies CASSVRITYEQYF.